Listed below are T cell receptor beta chains from one sample, sequenced in a study of T cell responses to AZD1222 COVID-19 vaccine. Method: immunoSEQ multiplex PCR; TCRdb's copy keeps in-frame clones and lacks some. The sample has over 50,000 clones, over 80% seen once. The material sequenced was peripheral blood, taken on day 0 of AZD1222 vaccination. The receptors here all came from an adult in good health. CDR3s include the opening cysteine and the closing phenylalanine or tryptophan. The order of the fields is J gene, V gene, D gene, clone size, CDR3 DNA, CDR3 protein. The D gene is left open where the match is weak. Clone size is shown for a subset of rows, as once, few, many or a class of expanded clone.

>TRBJ2-2|TRBV7-9|NA|NA
TGTGCCAGCAGCTTGTACCCAGGGTTCGCGAACACCGGGGAGCTGTTTTTT
CASSLYPGFANTGELFF
>TRBJ2-1|TRBV27|TRBD2|NA
TGTGCCAGCAGGCGGACAGCGGGACTAGCGGGAGCCAATGAGCAGTTCTTC
CASRRTAGLAGANEQFF
>TRBJ1-2|TRBV27|NA|NA
TGTGCCAGCAGTGTTATTGCGGGGTATGGCTACACCTTC
CASSVIAGYGYTF
>TRBJ2-1|TRBV5-1|TRBD1|NA
TGCGCCAGCAGCTCCCTGGGACAGGGGTACAATGAGCAGTTCTTC
CASSSLGQGYNEQFF
>TRBJ1-1|TRBV6-1|TRBD1|NA
TGTGCCAGCAGTGAAGCCTGGACAGGGGATGAAGCTTTCTTT
CASSEAWTGDEAFF
>TRBJ2-6|TRBV29-1|TRBD1|NA
TGCAGCGTCGATCTCCGGGACAGGGTCTCTGGGGCCAACGTCCTGACTTTC
CSVDLRDRVSGANVLTF
>TRBJ2-3|TRBV30|TRBD1|NA
TGTGCCTGGATCCCGACAGGGGGTCGGGCAGATACGCAGTATTTT
CAWIPTGGRADTQYF
>TRBJ2-1|TRBV6-5|TRBD2|once
TGTGCCAGCAGTCCCAGCGGGAGTGCCTACAATGAGCAGTTCTTC
CASSPSGSAYNEQFF
>TRBJ2-3|TRBV5-1|TRBD1|NA
TGCGCCAGTAGACAGGGATTCCCCTCAGATACGCAGTATTTT
CASRQGFPSDTQYF
>TRBJ2-1|TRBV2|NA|NA
TGTGCCAGCAGTGAAATCCTTTCCGGGTACAATGAGCAGTTCTTC
CASSEILSGYNEQFF
>TRBJ1-6|TRBV5-1|TRBD1|NA
TGCGCCAGCAGCTCCCAGGGAGGGGGCTCACCCCTCCACTTT
CASSSQGGGSPLHF
>TRBJ2-7|TRBV27|TRBD2|once
TGTGCCAGCAGTACGCGGGAGCCTAACGAGCAGTACTTC
CASSTREPNEQYF
>TRBJ1-2|TRBV5-4|TRBD1|NA
TGTGCCAGCAGCTCCGGGACAGGGAACTATGGCTACACCTTC
CASSSGTGNYGYTF